This T cell receptor beta chain was sequenced for a study of long-term antiretroviral therapy in people with HIV. Study-level findings and limits: Dominance of pre-ART expanded clones persisted, fluctuating and often declining after ART.

About this clone: Its antigen is as yet unknown.

Every participant gave one or more pre-ART and two or more post-ART PBMC samples. Until DNA extraction, the samples held between 1-10 million cryopreserved PBMC. immunoSEQ v3.0 was run at survey level. Clones were sequenced by immunoSEQ multiplex PCR, and TCRdb holds only the in-frame ones, with some missing. The sample gives more than 25,000 clones, 79% of which show up once; 11% is in the top ten. Germline V gene sequence: CDR1 MDHEN, CDR2 SYDVKM. Trimming took 4 bases from V and 1 from J, leaving 10 bases between them. This CDR3 is 14 amino acids long. This TCR was recovered from a man aged 25-45 years with HIV. Here the sequenced sample was unsorted PBMCs, taken 2.1 years after starting antiretroviral therapy. J is TRBJ1-1 and V is TRBV28; D is perhaps TRBD1 (6 bases). The CDR3, as DNA: TGTGCCAGCAGTTACGAGGGGGAGAACACTGAAGCTTTCTTT. Encoded protein: CASSYEGENTEAFF.